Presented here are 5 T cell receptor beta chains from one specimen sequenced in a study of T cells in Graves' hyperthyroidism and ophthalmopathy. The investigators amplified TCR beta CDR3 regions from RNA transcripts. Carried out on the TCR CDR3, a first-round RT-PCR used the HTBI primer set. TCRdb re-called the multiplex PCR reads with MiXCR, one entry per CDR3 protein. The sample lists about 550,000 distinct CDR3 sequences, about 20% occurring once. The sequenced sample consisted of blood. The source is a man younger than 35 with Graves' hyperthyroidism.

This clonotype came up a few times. CDR3 protein: CASSRTEGYTF. CDR3 coding DNA: TGTGCCAGCAGCCGGACAGAAGGCTACACCTTC. The rearrangement uses TRBV7-9 and TRBJ1-2, with D perhaps TRBD1 (6 bases). This CDR3 region has 11 residues. Germline V gene lookup returns CDR1 SEHNR and CDR2 FQNEAQ (reference sequence). Trimming took 5 bases from V and 8 from J, leaving 9 bases between them.

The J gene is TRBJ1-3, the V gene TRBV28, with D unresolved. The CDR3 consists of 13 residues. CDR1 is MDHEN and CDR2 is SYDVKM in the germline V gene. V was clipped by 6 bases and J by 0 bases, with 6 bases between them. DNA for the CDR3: TGTGCCAGCAGAATACACTCTGGAAACACCATATATTTT. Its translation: CASRIHSGNTIYF.

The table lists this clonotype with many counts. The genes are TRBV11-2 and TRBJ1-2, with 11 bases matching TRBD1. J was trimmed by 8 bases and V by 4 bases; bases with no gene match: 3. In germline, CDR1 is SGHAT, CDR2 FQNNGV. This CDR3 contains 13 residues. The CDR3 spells CASSWDRGDGYTF. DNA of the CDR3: TGTGCCAGCAGCTGGGACAGGGGGGACGGCTACACCTTC.

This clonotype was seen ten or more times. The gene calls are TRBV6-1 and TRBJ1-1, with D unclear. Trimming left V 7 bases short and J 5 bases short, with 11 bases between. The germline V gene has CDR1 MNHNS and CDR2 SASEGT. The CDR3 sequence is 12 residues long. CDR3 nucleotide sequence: TGTGCCAGCAAAGACCCCAGTACTGAAGCTTTCTTT. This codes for CASKDPSTEAFF.

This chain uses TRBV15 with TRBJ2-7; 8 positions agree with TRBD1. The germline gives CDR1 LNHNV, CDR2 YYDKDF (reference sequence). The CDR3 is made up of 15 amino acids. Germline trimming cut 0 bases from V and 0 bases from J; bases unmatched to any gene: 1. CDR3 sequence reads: CATSRDTGGSYEQYF. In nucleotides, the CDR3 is TGTGCCACCAGCAGAGATACAGGGGGCTCCTACGAGCAGTACTTC. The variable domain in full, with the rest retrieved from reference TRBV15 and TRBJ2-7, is DAMVIQNPRYQVTQFGKPVTLSCSQTLNHNVMYWYQQKSSQAPKLLFHYYDKDFNNEADTPDNFQSRRPNTSFCFLDIRSPGLGDTAMYLCATSRDTGGSYEQYFGPGTRLTVT.